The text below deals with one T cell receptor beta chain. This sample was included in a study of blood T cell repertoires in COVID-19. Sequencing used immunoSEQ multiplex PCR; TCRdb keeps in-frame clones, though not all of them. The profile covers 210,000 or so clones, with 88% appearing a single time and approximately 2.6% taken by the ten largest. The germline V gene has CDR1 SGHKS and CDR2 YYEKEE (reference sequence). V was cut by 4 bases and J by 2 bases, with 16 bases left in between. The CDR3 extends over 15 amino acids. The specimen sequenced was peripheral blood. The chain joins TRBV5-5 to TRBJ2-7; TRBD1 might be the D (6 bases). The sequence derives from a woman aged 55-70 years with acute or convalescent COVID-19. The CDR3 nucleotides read TGTGCCAGCAGCCCCCAGGGGTTGGTCGCCTACGAGCAGTACTTC. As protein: CASSPQGLVAYEQYF.